The T cell receptor (beta chain) under discussion was sequenced for a study of radiation and T cells in renal cell carcinoma. Whole-study context: Nephrectomy followed 15 Gy stereotactic body radiation by 4 weeks.

As to time point: baseline pretreatment blood. Treatment: 15 Gy SBRT to primary tumor, nephrectomy 4 weeks later. Radiation-treated patients gave blood at baseline, week 2 and week 4. Measured with immunoSEQ multiplex PCR; TCRdb has only the in-frame clones, and not every one. The table includes around 94,000 clones, roughly 90% detected once. The V and J ends lost 6 bases and 2 bases, in that order; junction bases with no gene match: 6. The V gene's germline CDR1 is SGHRS and CDR2 YFSETQ. CDR3 size: 16 residues. The study, taken as a whole, reports: From baseline, blood top tumor clonotypes peaked at 2 weeks post-radiation. Baseline intratumoral clonotype presence is unknown without pretreatment biopsies.

Concerning this clone itself: Its antigen is currently unknown.

Here the sequenced sample was blood, taken from a patient whose treatment included radiotherapy and nephrectomy. The receptor was isolated from a man between 50 and 59 years old with renal cell carcinoma. The V gene is TRBV5-1, the J gene TRBJ2-1; 12 bases fit TRBD2. CDR3 bases: TGCGCCAGCACGACTAGCGGGGGTTTTACCTACAATGAGCAGTTCTTC. Its protein is CASTTSGGFTYNEQFF.